This entry features one T cell receptor beta chain sequence. In the source study's methods: Reference gene primer amplification gave estimated nucleated cell counts. Using immunoSEQ multiplex PCR, the repertoire was profiled, and TCRdb retains in-frame clones only, with some absent. That table is the source of V, J and clone size, and D and trimming were worked out from the DNA. The table includes tens of thousands of clones, 90% detected once. These data originate in a study of blood T cell repertoires in COVID-19. Across the whole study: The cDNA or gDNA used as material had been derived from T cells, B-cell-depleted T cells, or PBMCs.

Germline V lookup: CDR1 MGHRA, CDR2 YSYEKL. Trimming cost V 1 base and J 0 bases, with 16 bases left between them. This CDR3 contains 18 residues. This chain connects TRBV4-1 to TRBJ1-3; weak D call: TRBD1 (5 bases). The clonotype comes from a woman of 80 years or more with acute or convalescent COVID-19. Input material: peripheral blood. CDR3 nucleotide sequence: TGCGCCAGCAGCCAAGGGGGGGGTCAACAAAGCTCTGGAAACACCATATATTTT. The encoded protein is CASSQGGGQQSSGNTIYF.